These 19 T cell receptor beta chains share one sample of origin, sequenced in a study of T cell responses to AZD1222 COVID-19 vaccine. TCRdb's table, derived via immunoSEQ multiplex PCR, lists solely in-frame clones and lacks some. The sample includes about 70,000 clones, approximately 90% of them seen just once. Sample: peripheral blood, taken 28 days after the second AZD1222 dose. Receptors were obtained from an adult who received the AZD1222 COVID-19 vaccine.

V usage is TRBV5-6 and J usage is TRBJ1-1, with D unresolved. The CDR3 extends over 17 amino acids. V lost 4 bases to trimming and J lost 0 bases, with 19 bases between them. Germline values: CDR1 SGHDT, CDR2 YYEEEE. CDR3 in amino acids: CASSRTGSQLMNTEAFF. In DNA, the CDR3 is TGTGCCAGCAGCCGAACGGGCAGCCAGCTGATGAACACTGAAGCTTTCTTT.

The chain has TRBV5-8 and TRBJ1-2; TRBD1 matches at 8 bases. The germline V gene has CDR1 SGHTS and CDR2 YDEGEE. CDR3 length: 15 residues. Losses at the gene ends were 4 bases for V and 4 bases for J; bases not matched to a gene: 9. The DNA of the CDR3 is TGTGCCAGCAGCATCTGGACTGACAGGGGCTATGGCTACACCTTC. It specifies CASSIWTDRGYGYTF.

The chain couples TRBV12-3 or TRBV12-4 to TRBJ2-5, with D possibly TRBD2 on 6 matching bases. Trimming stripped 6 bases from V and 11 bases from J, with 13 bases between. This CDR3 has 11 residues. CDR3 amino acids: CASSEGTEQYF. Written as DNA, the CDR3 is TGTGCCAGCAGCGAAGGGACTGAACAGTACTTC.

J is TRBJ2-1 and V is TRBV9; D perhaps matches TRBD2 (6 bases). The CDR3 totals 14 residues. Germline assignment: CDR1 SGDLS and CDR2 YYNGEE. V lost 3 bases to trimming and J lost 3 bases, with 10 bases between them. CDR3 coding DNA: TGTGCCAGCAGCGCCCGACTAGTCTACAATGAGCAGTTCTTC. Encoded protein: CASSARLVYNEQFF.

This chain links TRBV3-1 (or the pseudogene TRBV3-2) with TRBJ1-6; the D gene is possibly TRBD1 (5 bases). The CDR3 runs to 13 residues. With 1 base removed from V and 7 bases from J, the gap between germline ends came to 5 bases. Germline lookup yields CDR1 LGHDT and CDR2 YNNKEL (reference sequence). CDR3 coding DNA: TGTGCCAGCAGCCAAGGACAGAATTCACCCCTCCACTTT. Encoded protein: CASSQGQNSPLHF.

The gene calls are TRBV7-8 and TRBJ1-6; 8 bases map to TRBD1. CDR1 and CDR2 from the germline V gene are SGHVS and FQNEAQ. V shed 3 bases and J 10 bases; nucleotides not matched to a gene: 5. This CDR3 has 14 amino acids. CDR3 nucleotide sequence: TGTGCCAGCAGCTTCGGACAGGGTGAATCACCCCTCCACTTT. Translating it yields CASSFGQGESPLHF.

The chain joins TRBV9 to TRBJ2-1; D is perhaps TRBD1 or TRBD2 (5 bases each). Germline values: CDR1 SGDLS, CDR2 YYNGEE. This CDR3 comprises 14 residues. Between the trimmed V and J ends, which lost 4 bases and 5 bases, there was a span of 13 bases. CDR3 protein: CASSRDEGDNEQFF. CDR3 coding DNA: TGTGCCAGCAGCAGGGACGAAGGAGACAATGAGCAGTTCTTC. Filled out from reference TRBV9 and TRBJ2-1, the complete variable domain reads DSGVTQTPKHLITATGQRVTLRCSPRSGDLSVYWYQQSLDQGLQFLIQYYNGEERAKGNILERFSAQQFPDLHSELNLSSLELGDSALYFCASSRDEGDNEQFFGPGTRLTVL.

The rearrangement joins TRBV30 to TRBJ1-5; D call uncertain. Germline loops: CDR1 GTSNPN, CDR2 SVGIG (reference sequence). This CDR3 is 14 amino acids long. V lost 2 bases and J 7 bases, leaving 15 bases between the germline ends. This CDR3 reads CAWSYTTGGQPQHF. The CDR3, as DNA: TGTGCCTGGAGTTATACAACGGGAGGCCAGCCCCAGCATTTT.

The rearrangement links TRBV11-3 to TRBJ2-1, with D possibly TRBD2 on 6 matching bases. CDR3 length: 18 residues. Looked up from germline, CDR1 is SGHNT and CDR2 is YENEEA. V shed 5 bases and J shed 0 bases, with 20 bases lying between them. The CDR3 nucleotides are TGTGCCAGCAGCCATCCCCCAAGAGGAGGGAGCTCCTACAATGAGCAGTTCTTC. This gives the protein CASSHPPRGGSSYNEQFF.

This clone showed up just a few times. The chain uses TRBV5-1 and TRBJ2-5; 12 nucleotides align to TRBD2. With V trimmed by 4 bases and J by 12 bases, 13 bases remained unmatched. From germline, CDR1 is SGHRS and CDR2 YFSETQ. The CDR3 sequence is 15 residues long. The CDR3 DNA reads as TGCGCCAGCAGCCCCAGACTAGCGGGAGATATTCCCAAGTACTTC. Residues: CASSPRLAGDIPKYF.

The rearrangement links TRBV7-6 to TRBJ2-1; D gene unclear. The germline gives CDR1 SGHVS, CDR2 FNYEAQ. The V end was cut by 2 bases, the J end by 5 bases, with 7 bases between. The CDR3 sequence is 13 residues long. CDR3 DNA sequence: TGTGCCAGCAGCTTAAGCCCCAACAATGAGCAGTTCTTC. Translating gives CASSLSPNNEQFF. Combining the CDR3 with reference TRBV7-6 and TRBJ2-1 gives the whole variable domain GAGVSQSPRYKVTKRGQDVALRCDPISGHVSLYWYRQALGQGPEFLTYFNYEAQQDKSGLPNDRFSAERPEGSISTLTIQRTEQRDSAMYRCASSLSPNNEQFFGPGTRLTVL.

This chain uses TRBV5-1 with TRBJ2-7, with 7 bases matching TRBD2. CDR3 length equals 14 residues. From germline, CDR1 is SGHRS and CDR2 YFSETQ. The V and J ends lost 4 bases and 3 bases, in that order; junction bases with no gene match: 7. CDR3 in DNA: TGCGCCAGCAGCCCCGGGACTACGATCTACGAGCAGTACTTC. Its translation: CASSPGTTIYEQYF.

The rearrangement uses TRBV5-4 and TRBJ1-1; possibly TRBD1 for D (5 bases). Trimming left V 4 bases short and J 6 bases short, with 19 bases between. The CDR3 sequence is 15 residues long. Germline assignment: CDR1 SGHNT and CDR2 YYREEE (reference sequence). CDR3 sequence: CASSGQHQGWSEAFF. In DNA, the CDR3 is TGTGCCAGCAGCGGGCAACATCAGGGATGGTCTGAAGCTTTCTTT.

CDR3 loop: CAWSVREDQPQHF. The CDR3, as DNA: TGTGCCTGGAGTGTGAGAGAAGATCAGCCCCAGCATTTT. J is TRBJ1-5 and V is TRBV30; D call uncertain. CDR1 is GTSNPN, CDR2 SVGIG, per germline (reference sequence). V was trimmed by 0 bases and J by 5 bases, leaving 8 bases between them. The CDR3 sequence is 13 residues long. Full variable domain (remainder filled in from reference TRBV30 and TRBJ1-5): SQTIHQWPATLVQPVGSPLSLECTVEGTSNPNLYWYRQAAGRGLQLLFYSVGIGQISSEVPQNLSASRPQDRQFILSSKKLLLSDSGFYLCAWSVREDQPQHFGDGTRLSIL.

V gene TRBV2 combines with J gene TRBJ2-3; TRBD2 agrees at 11 bases. The CDR3 extends over 15 amino acids. V lost 4 bases and J lost 3; bases outside the gene matches: 3. The V gene's germline CDR1 is SNHLY and CDR2 FYNNEI. The chain's CDR3 is CASSALAGGTDTQYF. Here the CDR3 DNA reads TGTGCCAGCAGTGCTTTAGCGGGAGGGACAGATACGCAGTATTTT.

The CDR3 nucleotides are TGTGCCAGCAGGTATACGGGACAGGGGGCGCGCGAGCAGTACTTC. Encoded protein: CASRYTGQGAREQYF. This chain connects TRBV6-5 to TRBJ2-7, with 12 nucleotides matching TRBD1. Trimming at V came to 6 bases and at J to 6 bases, leaving 9 bases not matched to a gene. This CDR3 comprises 15 residues. Germline V gene lookup returns CDR1 MNHEY and CDR2 SVGAGI.

The chain links TRBV7-8 to TRBJ1-6, with TRBD1 as a possible D gene (5 bases). CDR1 is SGHVS, CDR2 FQNEAQ, per germline. With 5 bases removed from V and 10 bases from J, the gap between germline ends came to 12 bases. This CDR3 is 13 amino acids long. The CDR3 nucleotides are TGTGCCAGCAGCCTCAAAGGGGTGTCACCCCTCCACTTT. Protein sequence: CASSLKGVSPLHF. The full variable domain, its missing parts supplied by reference TRBV7-8 and TRBJ1-6, is GAGVSQSPRYKVAKRGQDVALRCDPISGHVSLFWYQQALGQGPEFLTYFQNEAQLDKSGLPSDRFFAERPEGSVSTLKIQRTQQEDSAVYLCASSLKGVSPLHFGNGTRLTVT.

The CDR3 DNA reads as TGTGCCAGCAGCCTGGGACTAGCGGGCTTAACATCCTACAATGAGCAGTTCTTC. This translates into CASSLGLAGLTSYNEQFF. This rearrangement joins TRBV13 to TRBJ2-1; 12 bases line up with TRBD2. The CDR3 totals 18 residues. The trim removed 5 bases at V and 1 base at J, leaving 9 bases unmatched. Germline loops: CDR1 PRHDT, CDR2 FYEKMQ (reference sequence).

This clone appeared a few times. This chain links TRBV5-4 with TRBJ2-2, with 10 bases identical to TRBD2. The germline gives CDR1 SGHNT, CDR2 YYREEE (reference sequence). The length of the CDR3 is 17 residues. J was trimmed by 6 bases and V by 6 bases; bases with no gene match: 14. CDR3 sequence (DNA): TGTGCCAGCACCTGGGGGGGACTAGCGTCCCTCCCCGGGGAGCTGTTTTTT. It translates to CASTWGGLASLPGELFF.